Below are 19 T cell receptor beta chains sequenced from a single sample in a study of blood T cells in healthy people across ages. Next came a second PCR, run for about 7 to 11 cycles, which used a sample-barcoded 5' primer along with a J-beta primer mix. TCRdb reprocessed the 5' RACE reads with MiXCR, giving one entry per CDR3 protein. Of 1.5 million to 2 million distinct CDR3 sequences in the sample, approximately 32% are singletons; the top ten hold approximately 10%. Sequenced: blood. The receptors here all came from a woman in her twenties or thirties in good health.

CDR3 DNA: TGTGCCAGCAGTGAATACGATGACAGGACCTACACCTTC. The encoded protein is CASSEYDDRTYTF. The chain uses TRBV25-1 and TRBJ1-2; D may be TRBD1 (6 bases). Germline CDR1 and CDR2: MGHDK and SYGVNS. Trimming took off 0 bases at V and 10 bases at J, with 12 bases between the two ends. This CDR3 is 13 amino acids long.

This clonotype was counted a few times. This chain links TRBV5-6 with TRBJ2-2; D is unresolved. Germline V lookup: CDR1 SGHDT, CDR2 YYEEEE. Trimming removed 7 bases at V and 2 bases at J, with 12 bases between. There are 14 residues in the CDR3. The CDR3 sequence is CASRLGSNTGELFF. The CDR3 coding sequence is TGTGCCAGCCGACTGGGGTCAAACACCGGGGAGCTGTTTTTT.

J is TRBJ1-5 and V is TRBV2; tentatively, D is TRBD1 (6 bases). This CDR3 spans 14 amino acids. Trimming took 4 bases from V and 7 from J, leaving 14 bases between them. Germline V gene sequence: CDR1 SNHLY, CDR2 FYNNEI. The CDR3 DNA reads as TGTGCCAGCAGTGGAAGGAAAGGGGGACAGCCCCAGCATTTT. It translates to CASSGRKGGQPQHF.

This clonotype has just a few counts. This chain uses TRBV27 with TRBJ2-3; the match to TRBD2 covers 9 bases. Germline-derived CDR1 and CDR2 are MNHEY and SMNVEV (reference sequence). The trim removed 5 bases at V and 0 bases at J, leaving 9 bases unmatched. CDR3 length: 17 residues. CDR3 coding DNA: TGTGCCAGCAGTCCGCTGACTAGCGGCCCTAGCACAGATACGCAGTATTTT. Translation: CASSPLTSGPSTDTQYF.

Concerning this clonotype: One base away lies a much larger clone, so this may be a sequencing read error. V is TRBV20-1 and J is TRBJ2-7; the D is unclear. Germline assignment: CDR1 DFQATT and CDR2 SNEGSKA (reference sequence). The CDR3 loop spans 14 amino acids. Trimming shortened V by 5 bases and J by 2 bases, and 16 bases separated the two germline ends. CDR3 DNA sequence: TGCAGTGCTGGAAGGGCTGCGTCCACCTACGAGCAGTACTTC. Amino acid sequence: CSAGRAASTYEQYF.

Written as DNA, the CDR3 is TGTGCCTGGAGGGTACAGTCGCCCTACGAGCAGTACTTC. It codes for CAWRVQSPYEQYF. The rearrangement uses TRBV30 and TRBJ2-4; D gene ambiguous. Matching the DNA end better, TRBJ2-7 makes the J call doubtful. CDR1 is GTSNPN and CDR2 is SVGIG in the germline V gene (reference sequence). The CDR3 length is 13 residues.

This chain joins TRBV20-1 and TRBJ2-3, with 7 bases matching TRBD1. Losses at the gene ends were 5 bases for V and 8 bases for J; bases not matched to a gene: 10. The CDR3 has 13 amino acids. Per germline, CDR1 DFQATT and CDR2 SNEGSKA (reference sequence). This CDR3 is CSASTGRVGTQYF. DNA for the CDR3: TGCAGTGCTTCGACAGGGCGGGTTGGTACGCAGTATTTT.

Here the CDR3 reads CASSPNNGQNYGYTF. The CDR3 coding sequence is TGTGCCAGCTCACCGAACAATGGACAGAACTATGGCTACACCTTC. The chain combines TRBV18 with TRBJ1-2; D may be TRBD1 (6 bases). V dropped 3 bases and J dropped 2 bases, with 13 bases sitting between them. The CDR3 covers 15 residues. Germline loops: CDR1 KGHSH, CDR2 LQKENI. Based on the CDR3 plus reference TRBV18 and TRBJ1-2, the full variable domain is NAGVMQNPRHLVRRRGQEARLRCSPMKGHSHVYWYRQLPEEGLKFMVYLQKENIIDESGMPKERFSAEFPKEGPSILRIQQVVRGDSAAYFCASSPNNGQNYGYTFGSGTRLTVV.

This chain joins TRBV20-1 and TRBJ2-7, with 11 bases that match TRBD2. Trimming at V came to 5 bases and at J to 6 bases, leaving 6 bases not matched to a gene. Germline V gene data show CDR1 as DFQATT and CDR2 as SNEGSKA (reference sequence). The CDR3 covers 13 residues. The CDR3 DNA reads TGCAGTGCTGTAGCGGGAGGGACCGCCGAGCAGTACTTC. This codes for CSAVAGGTAEQYF.

The rearrangement uses TRBV28 and TRBJ2-6; possible D gene TRBD1, 6 bases. The CDR3 extends over 16 amino acids. From germline, CDR1 is MDHEN and CDR2 SYDVKM. V lost 7 bases, J lost 2 bases, and 15 bases lay in between. CDR3 sequence: CASTRGQGTGANVLTF. The CDR3 DNA follows: TGTGCCAGCACCCGAGGTCAGGGGACTGGGGCCAACGTCCTGACTTTC. Together with reference TRBV28 and TRBJ2-6, the CDR3 gives the full variable domain: DVKVTQSSRYLVKRTGEKVFLECVQDMDHENMFWYRQDPGLGLRLIYFSYDVKMKEKGDIPEGYSVSREKKERFSLILESASTNQTSMYLCASTRGQGTGANVLTFGAGSRLTVL.

This clonotype was recorded once. This chain joins TRBV5-1 and TRBJ2-5; 9 bases are a match to TRBD1. Trimming at V came to 1 base and at J to 7 bases, leaving 5 bases not matched to a gene. The germline gives CDR1 SGHRS, CDR2 YFSETQ. CDR3 length: 14 amino acids. The CDR3 here is CASSLRQGGVTQYF. CDR3 in DNA: TGCGCCAGCAGCTTGCGACAGGGGGGAGTGACCCAGTACTTC.

V usage is TRBV21-1 and J usage is TRBJ2-7; TRBD1 was called by the table and not checked on the DNA. TRBV21-1 is an annotated pseudogene. The CDR3 consists of 17 residues. CDR3 amino acids: CASSKEGRDILLREQYF. As DNA, the CDR3 is TGTGCCAGCAGCAAAGAAGGCCGGGACATACTACTACGGGAGCAGTACTTC.

J is TRBJ2-7 and V is TRBV29-1; TRBD2 aligns across 8 bases. Germline V gives CDR1 SQVTM, CDR2 ANQGSEA. V trimming: 7 bases; J trimming: 0 bases; junction bases outside the gene matches: 5. This CDR3 is built from 13 residues. CDR3 sequence (DNA): TGCAGCGCCGTAGCGGGGACCTCCTACGAGCAGTACTTC. Its translation: CSAVAGTSYEQYF.

This clonotype was observed at least ten times. The chain couples TRBV6-1 to TRBJ2-3; TRBD1 might be the D (5 bases). V lost 3 bases to trimming and J lost 2 bases, with 9 bases between them. Germline V lookup: CDR1 MNHNS, CDR2 SASEGT. The CDR3 runs to 14 residues. CDR3 bases: TGTGCCAGCAGTGACGAGACAGTCACAGATACGCAGTATTTT. Its protein is CASSDETVTDTQYF.

This clonotype was counted only a few times. The V call is TRBV30, the J call TRBJ1-5; 9 positions match TRBD1. The CDR3 has 15 residues. CDR1 is GTSNPN and CDR2 is SVGIG in the germline V gene (reference sequence). V lost 1 base to trimming and J lost 7 bases; unmatched junction nucleotides: 8. CDR3 loop: CAWSATGGYRQPQHF. The CDR3 coding sequence is TGTGCCTGGAGTGCGACAGGGGGGTATAGGCAGCCCCAGCATTTT.

The V and J genes are TRBV7-7 and TRBJ2-1; TRBD1 matches 7 bases. This CDR3 region has 17 residues. In germline, CDR1 is SSHAT, CDR2 FNYEAQ (reference sequence). The V and J ends lost 4 bases and 5 bases, in that order; junction bases with no gene match: 14. The CDR3: CASSSNGLGTANNEQFF. CDR3 sequence (DNA): TGTGCCAGCAGCTCCAACGGCCTCGGGACAGCGAACAATGAGCAGTTCTTC.

This chain links TRBV15 with TRBJ2-7; 7 nucleotides line up with TRBD1. The J segment lost 5 bases and the V segment lost 0 bases, leaving 4 bases of the junction unmatched. The CDR3 is 14 residues long. Germline lookup yields CDR1 LNHNV and CDR2 YYDKDF (reference sequence). The CDR3 is CATSRDRTGHEQYF. CDR3 sequence (DNA): TGTGCCACCAGCAGAGACCGGACAGGACACGAGCAGTACTTC.

This chain uses TRBV7-9 with TRBJ2-2; the match to TRBD1 covers 7 bases. The CDR3 length is 16 residues. The V gene end was trimmed by 0 bases and the J gene end by 4 bases; junction bases not matched to a gene: 5. In germline, CDR1 is SEHNR, CDR2 FQNEAQ (reference sequence). DNA of the CDR3: TGTGCCAGCAGCTTAGCCCTGGGACAGTCCACCGGGGAGCTGTTTTTT. Translated, it gives CASSLALGQSTGELFF.

There are many counts of this clonotype. V gene TRBV4-1 combines with J gene TRBJ2-5, with a possible D match to TRBD2 (6 bases). V lost 0 bases and J lost 4, with 15 bases in between. The germline V gene encodes CDR1 MGHRA and CDR2 YSYEKL. This CDR3 is 16 amino acids long. The CDR3 is CASSQEGTGVVETQYF. As DNA, the CDR3 is TGCGCCAGCAGCCAAGAGGGAACGGGAGTCGTAGAGACCCAGTACTTC.